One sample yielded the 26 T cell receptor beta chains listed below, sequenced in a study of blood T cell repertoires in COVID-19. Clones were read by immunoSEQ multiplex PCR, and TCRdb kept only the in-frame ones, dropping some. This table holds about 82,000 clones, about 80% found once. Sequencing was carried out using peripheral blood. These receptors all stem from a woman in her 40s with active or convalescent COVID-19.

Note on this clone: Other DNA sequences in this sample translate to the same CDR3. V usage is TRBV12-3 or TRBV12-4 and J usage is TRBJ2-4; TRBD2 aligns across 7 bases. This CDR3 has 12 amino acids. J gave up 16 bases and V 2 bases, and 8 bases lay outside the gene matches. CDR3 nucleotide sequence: TGTGCCAGCAGTTTACCGGCGGGGGAGCGCTACTTC. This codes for CASSLPAGERYF.

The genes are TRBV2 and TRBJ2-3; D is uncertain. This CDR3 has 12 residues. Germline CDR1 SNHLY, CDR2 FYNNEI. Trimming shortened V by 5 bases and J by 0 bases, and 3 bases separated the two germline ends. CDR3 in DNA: TGTGCCAGCAGTCTGAGCACAGATACGCAGTATTTT. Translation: CASSLSTDTQYF. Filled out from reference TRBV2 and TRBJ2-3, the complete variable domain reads EPEVTQTPSHQVTQMGQEVILRCVPISNHLYFYWYRQILGQKVEFLVSFYNNEISEKSEIFDDQFSVERPDGSNFTLKIRSTKLEDSAMYFCASSLSTDTQYFGPGTRLTVL.

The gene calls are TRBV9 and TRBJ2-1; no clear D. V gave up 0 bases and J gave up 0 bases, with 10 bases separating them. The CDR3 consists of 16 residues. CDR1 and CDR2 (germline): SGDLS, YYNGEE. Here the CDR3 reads CASSVGATLSYNEQFF. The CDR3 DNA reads TGTGCCAGCAGCGTAGGGGCGACCCTCTCCTACAATGAGCAGTTCTTC.

The CDR3 DNA sequence: TGCGCCAGCAGCCCGTCTAGCGGGGTCCGGAATGAGCAGTTCTTC. Encoded protein: CASSPSSGVRNEQFF. This chain links TRBV5-1 with TRBJ2-1; TRBD2 matches 9 bases. The V segment lost 4 bases and the J segment 7 bases; nucleotides outside the gene matches: 9. Germline lookup yields CDR1 SGHRS and CDR2 YFSETQ. There are 15 residues in the CDR3.

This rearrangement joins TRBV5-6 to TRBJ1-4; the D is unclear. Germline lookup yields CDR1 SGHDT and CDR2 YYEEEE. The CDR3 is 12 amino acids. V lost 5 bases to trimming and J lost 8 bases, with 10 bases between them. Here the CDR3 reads CASSLPGEKLFF. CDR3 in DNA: TGTGCCAGCAGTTTACCGGGGGAAAAACTGTTTTTT.

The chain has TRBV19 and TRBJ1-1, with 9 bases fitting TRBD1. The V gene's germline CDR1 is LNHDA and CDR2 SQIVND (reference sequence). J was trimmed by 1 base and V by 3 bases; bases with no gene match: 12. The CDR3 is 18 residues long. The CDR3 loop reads CASSIQTYPGQGNTEAFF. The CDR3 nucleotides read TGTGCCAGTAGTATCCAGACATATCCGGGACAGGGGAACACTGAAGCTTTCTTT.

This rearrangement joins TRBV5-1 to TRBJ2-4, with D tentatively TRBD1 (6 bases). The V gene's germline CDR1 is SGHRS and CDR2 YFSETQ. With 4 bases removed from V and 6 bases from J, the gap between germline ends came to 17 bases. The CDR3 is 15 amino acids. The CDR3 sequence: CASSLGTIGGNIQYF. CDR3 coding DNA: TGCGCCAGCAGCCTCGGGACAATTGGGGGAAACATTCAGTACTTC.

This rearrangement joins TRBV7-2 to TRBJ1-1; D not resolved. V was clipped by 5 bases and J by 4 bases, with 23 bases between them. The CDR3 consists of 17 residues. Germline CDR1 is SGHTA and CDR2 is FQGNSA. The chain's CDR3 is CASSPLIAGQRGTEAFF. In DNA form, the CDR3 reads TGTGCCAGCAGCCCACTTATCGCCGGGCAGCGGGGCACTGAAGCTTTCTTT.

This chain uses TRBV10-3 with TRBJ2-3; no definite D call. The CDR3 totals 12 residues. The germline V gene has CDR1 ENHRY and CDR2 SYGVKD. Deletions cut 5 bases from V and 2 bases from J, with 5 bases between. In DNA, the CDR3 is TGTGCCATCAGTTCGTACACAGATACGCAGTATTTT. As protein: CAISSYTDTQYF.

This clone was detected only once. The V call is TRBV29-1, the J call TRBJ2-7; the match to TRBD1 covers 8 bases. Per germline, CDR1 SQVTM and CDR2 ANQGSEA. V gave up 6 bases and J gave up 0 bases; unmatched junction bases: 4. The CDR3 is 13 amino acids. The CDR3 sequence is CSVPDRDSYEQYF. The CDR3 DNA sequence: TGCAGCGTGCCGGACAGGGACTCCTACGAGCAGTACTTC.

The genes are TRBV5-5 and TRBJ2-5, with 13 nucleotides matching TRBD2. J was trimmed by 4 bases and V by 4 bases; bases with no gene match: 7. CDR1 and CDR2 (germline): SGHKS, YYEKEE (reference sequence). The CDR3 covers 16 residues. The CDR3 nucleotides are TGTGCCAGCAGCGGCGGGACTAGCGGGGAGGGAGAGACCCAGTACTTC. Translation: CASSGGTSGEGETQYF.

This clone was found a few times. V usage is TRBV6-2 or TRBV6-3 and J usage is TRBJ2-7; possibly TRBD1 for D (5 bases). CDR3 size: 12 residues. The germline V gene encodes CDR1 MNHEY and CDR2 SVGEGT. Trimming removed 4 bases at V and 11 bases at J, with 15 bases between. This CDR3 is CASSFDRLHEYF. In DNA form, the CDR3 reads TGTGCCAGCAGTTTTGACAGACTCCACGAGTACTTC.

CDR3 coding DNA: TGTGCCAGCAGTTCCGGGACTAGCGGTGTTGAGGCCCAGTTCTTC. As protein: CASSSGTSGVEAQFF. The J gene is TRBJ2-1, the V gene TRBV28, with 11 bases aligning to TRBD2. The germline V gene encodes CDR1 MDHEN and CDR2 SYDVKM. CDR3 length equals 15 residues. V dropped 4 bases and J dropped 13; count of bases not matched to a gene: 12.

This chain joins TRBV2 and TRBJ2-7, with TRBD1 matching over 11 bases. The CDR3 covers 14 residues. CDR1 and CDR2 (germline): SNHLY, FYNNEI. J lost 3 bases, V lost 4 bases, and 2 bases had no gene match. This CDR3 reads CASSAGTGGYEQYF. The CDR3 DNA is TGTGCCAGCAGTGCCGGGACAGGGGGCTACGAGCAGTACTTC. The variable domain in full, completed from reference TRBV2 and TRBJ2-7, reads EPEVTQTPSHQVTQMGQEVILRCVPISNHLYFYWYRQILGQKVEFLVSFYNNEISEKSEIFDDQFSVERPDGSNFTLKIRSTKLEDSAMYFCASSAGTGGYEQYFGPGTRLTVT.

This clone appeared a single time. The DNA of the CDR3 is TGTGCCAGCAGCTCTGGCAACCTCTATGGCTACACCTTC. Encoded protein: CASSSGNLYGYTF. V is TRBV28 and J is TRBJ1-2; no clear D gene. The V gene's germline CDR1 is MDHEN and CDR2 SYDVKM. This CDR3 has 13 residues. The V and J ends lost 6 bases and 4 bases respectively, with 12 bases between them.

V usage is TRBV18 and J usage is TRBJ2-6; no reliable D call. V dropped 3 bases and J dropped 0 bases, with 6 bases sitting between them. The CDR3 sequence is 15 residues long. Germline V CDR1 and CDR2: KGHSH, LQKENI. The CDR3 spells CASSPASSGANVLTF. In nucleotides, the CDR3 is TGTGCCAGCTCACCTGCGAGCTCTGGGGCCAACGTCCTGACTTTC.

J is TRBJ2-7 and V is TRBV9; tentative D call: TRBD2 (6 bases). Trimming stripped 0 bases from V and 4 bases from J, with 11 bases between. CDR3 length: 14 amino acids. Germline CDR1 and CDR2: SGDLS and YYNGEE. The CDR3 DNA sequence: TGTGCCAGCAGCGTAGTGGACGCGGGGTACGAGCAGTACTTC. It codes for CASSVVDAGYEQYF.

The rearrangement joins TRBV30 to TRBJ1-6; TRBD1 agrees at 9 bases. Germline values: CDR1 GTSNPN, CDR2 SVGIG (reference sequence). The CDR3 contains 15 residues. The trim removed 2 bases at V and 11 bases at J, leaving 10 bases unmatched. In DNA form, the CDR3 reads TGTGCCTGGAGTCTCTCCGGGACAGGGCGGGCACCCCTCCACTTT. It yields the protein CAWSLSGTGRAPLHF. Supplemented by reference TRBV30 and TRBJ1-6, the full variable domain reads SQTIHQWPATLVQPVGSPLSLECTVEGTSNPNLYWYRQAAGRGLQLLFYSVGIGQISSEVPQNLSASRPQDRQFILSSKKLLLSDSGFYLCAWSLSGTGRAPLHFGNGTRLTVT.

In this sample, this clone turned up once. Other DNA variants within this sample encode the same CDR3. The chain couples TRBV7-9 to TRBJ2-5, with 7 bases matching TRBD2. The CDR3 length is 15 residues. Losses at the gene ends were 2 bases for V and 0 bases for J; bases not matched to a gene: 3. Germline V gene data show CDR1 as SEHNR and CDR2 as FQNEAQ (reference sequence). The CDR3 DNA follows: TGTGCCAGCAGCTTAAGACTAGCCAACCAAGAGACCCAGTACTTC. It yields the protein CASSLRLANQETQYF. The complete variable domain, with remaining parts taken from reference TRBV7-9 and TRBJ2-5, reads DTGVSQNPRHKITKRGQNVTFRCDPISEHNRLYWYRQTLGQGPEFLTYFQNEAQLEKSRLLSDRFSAERPKGSFSTLEIQRTEQGDSAMYLCASSLRLANQETQYFGPGTRLLVL.

CDR3 sequence (DNA): TGTGCCAGCAGCCAAGATTCAGGGGGCACGGCCAAAAACATTCAGTACTTC. This sequence encodes CASSQDSGGTAKNIQYF. The rearrangement joins TRBV14 to TRBJ2-4; 8 nucleotides match TRBD1. The CDR3 has 17 residues. The V gene end was trimmed by 0 bases and the J gene end by 1 base; junction bases not matched to a gene: 5. Germline-derived CDR1 and CDR2 are SGHDN and FVKESK.

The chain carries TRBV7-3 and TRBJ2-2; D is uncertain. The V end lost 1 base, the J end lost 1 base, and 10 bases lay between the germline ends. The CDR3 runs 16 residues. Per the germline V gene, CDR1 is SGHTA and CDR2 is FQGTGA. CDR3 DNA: TGTGCCAGCAGCTTAAATGGGCCAGGGAACACCGGGGAGCTGTTTTTT. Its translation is CASSLNGPGNTGELFF.

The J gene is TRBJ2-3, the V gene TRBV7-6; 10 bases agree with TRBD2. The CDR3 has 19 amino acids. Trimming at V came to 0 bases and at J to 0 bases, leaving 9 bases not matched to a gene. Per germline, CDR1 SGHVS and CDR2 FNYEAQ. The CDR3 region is CASSLASSGSGKSTDTQYF. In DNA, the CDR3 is TGTGCCAGCAGCTTAGCATCTAGCGGGAGCGGAAAAAGCACAGATACGCAGTATTTT.

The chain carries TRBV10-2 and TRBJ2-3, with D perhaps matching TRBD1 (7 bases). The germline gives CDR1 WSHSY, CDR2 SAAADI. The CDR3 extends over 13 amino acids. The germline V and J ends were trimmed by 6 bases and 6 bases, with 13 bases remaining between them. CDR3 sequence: CASSDRAGDTQYF. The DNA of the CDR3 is TGCGCCAGCAGCGACAGGGCGGGGGATACGCAGTATTTT.

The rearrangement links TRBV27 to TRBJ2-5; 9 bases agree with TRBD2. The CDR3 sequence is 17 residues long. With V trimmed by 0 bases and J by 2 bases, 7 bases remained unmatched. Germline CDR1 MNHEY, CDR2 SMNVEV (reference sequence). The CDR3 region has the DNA TGTGCCAGCAGTTTATCTCCCTTGGCGGGAGGGCAAGAGACCCAGTACTTC. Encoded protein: CASSLSPLAGGQETQYF.

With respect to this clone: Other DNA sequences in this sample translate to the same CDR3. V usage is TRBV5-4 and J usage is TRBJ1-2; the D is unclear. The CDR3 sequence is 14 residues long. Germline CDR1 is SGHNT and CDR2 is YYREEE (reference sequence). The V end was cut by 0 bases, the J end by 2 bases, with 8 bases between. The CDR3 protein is CASSLGGSNYGYTF. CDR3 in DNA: TGTGCCAGCAGCTTGGGCGGCAGCAACTATGGCTACACCTTC.

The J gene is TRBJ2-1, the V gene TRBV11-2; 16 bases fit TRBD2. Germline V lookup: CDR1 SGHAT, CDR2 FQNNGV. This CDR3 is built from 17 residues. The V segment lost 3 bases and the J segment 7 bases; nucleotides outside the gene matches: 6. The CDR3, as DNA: TGTGCCAGCAGCTTCGCCGGGACTAGCGGGAGGGCGAATGAGCAGTTCTTC. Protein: CASSFAGTSGRANEQFF. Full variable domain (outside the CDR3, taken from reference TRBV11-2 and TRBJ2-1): EAGVAQSPRYKIIEKRQSVAFWCNPISGHATLYWYQQILGQGPKLLIQFQNNGVVDDSQLPKDRFSAERLKGVDSTLKIQPAKLEDSAVYLCASSFAGTSGRANEQFFGPGTRLTVL.